This T cell receptor beta chain was identified during a study of blood T cell repertoires in COVID-19. Profiling relied on immunoSEQ multiplex PCR, and the TCRdb table lists in-frame clones only, not all of them. Here the sample spans a few hundred thousand clones, roughly 80% being singletons. Germline CDR1 MDHEN, CDR2 SYDVKM. V was cut by 5 bases and J by 4 bases, with 20 bases left in between. This CDR3 contains 16 residues. Participants, about 18 to 90 years old, spanned around 25 US areas. The study counted Cohort 3 donors as recovered given two negative PCRs, clearance, or symptom resolution. The sequencing sample was made of PBMCs or T cells enriched from blood (not recorded which). The V and J genes are TRBV28 and TRBJ2-5, with D perhaps matching TRBD1 (6 bases). This TCR was recovered from a man aged 45-65 years who had recovered from COVID-19. The chain's CDR3 is CASSRWDTGHAETQYF. CDR3 in DNA: TGTGCCAGCAGTCGTTGGGATACAGGGCATGCAGAGACCCAGTACTTC. Full variable domain (outside the CDR3, taken from reference TRBV28 and TRBJ2-5): DVKVTQSSRYLVKRTGEKVFLECVQDMDHENMFWYRQDPGLGLRLIYFSYDVKMKEKGDIPEGYSVSREKKERFSLILESASTNQTSMYLCASSRWDTGHAETQYFGPGTRLLVL.